The 30 T cell receptor beta chains given below trace back to one sample, sequenced in a study of identical twins. Each CDR3 protein is one row after TCRdb ran MiXCR on the 5' RACE reads. The sample includes under 500,000 distinct CDR3 sequences, more than 13% of them seen just once. This sample also appeared in a second study, on yellow fever vaccine responses in identical twins.

The sample consisted of CD4+ T cells sorted from blood. These receptors all stem from a woman aged 18 to 35 in good health.

In its sample, this clonotype was seen many times. The chain recombines TRBV12-3 or TRBV12-4 with TRBJ2-7; D is ambiguous. CDR3 size: 14 residues. V was shortened by 2 bases and J by 6 bases, with 14 bases between the two germline ends. The CDR3 sequence: CASSLTSAMVEQYF. For the CDR3, the DNA is TGTGCCAGCAGTTTAACCAGTGCAATGGTCGAGCAGTACTTC.

This clonotype was observed a few times. The V call is TRBV29-1, the J call TRBJ2-2, with a possible D match to TRBD1 (5 bases). Per the germline V gene, CDR1 is SQVTM and CDR2 is ANQGSEA. Trimming took off 6 bases at V and 1 base at J, with 12 bases between the two ends. The CDR3 spans 14 residues. This CDR3 reads CSVQRDRNTGELFF. The DNA for the CDR3 is TGCAGCGTCCAGCGCGACAGGAACACCGGGGAGCTGTTTTTT.

This chain connects TRBV7-2 to TRBJ2-5; D is perhaps TRBD1 (5 bases). The CDR3 is made up of 14 amino acids. Looked up from germline, CDR1 is SGHTA and CDR2 is FQGNSA. V shed 2 bases and J shed 7 bases, with 14 bases lying between them. The DNA of the CDR3 is TGTGCCAGCAGCTTAATGACAGTGGAAGGGACCCAGTACTTC. This sequence encodes CASSLMTVEGTQYF.

V is TRBV20-1 and J is TRBJ2-5, with TRBD2 matching 13 bases. The CDR3 runs 15 residues. The V gene end was trimmed by 0 bases and the J gene end by 5 bases; junction bases not matched to a gene: 3. Germline V gene lookup returns CDR1 DFQATT and CDR2 SNEGSKA (reference sequence). Here the CDR3 DNA reads TGCAGTGCTAGAGAAACTAGCGGGGGGGCGGAGACCCAGTACTTC. Translation: CSARETSGGAETQYF.

In its sample, this clonotype was seen a few times. V is TRBV6-5 and J is TRBJ2-7; D is undetermined. Germline V gives CDR1 MNHEY, CDR2 SVGAGI. With 2 bases removed from V and 1 base from J, the gap between germline ends came to 9 bases. The CDR3 covers 14 residues. The CDR3 reads CASSYMDVSYEQYF. The CDR3 nucleotides are TGTGCCAGCAGTTACATGGACGTTTCCTACGAGCAGTACTTC.

The rearrangement joins TRBV5-6 to TRBJ2-7, with TRBD2 as a possible D gene (5 bases). The V and J ends lost 2 bases and 5 bases respectively, with 14 bases between them. Germline lookup yields CDR1 SGHDT and CDR2 YYEEEE. This CDR3 region has 14 residues. DNA for the CDR3: TGTGCCAGCAGCTTCTACTCGGGGATCAACGAGCAGTACTTC. Translation gives CASSFYSGINEQYF. The full variable domain, completed using reference TRBV5-6 and TRBJ2-7, is DAGVTQSPTHLIKTRGQQVTLRCSPKSGHDTVSWYQQALGQGPQFIFQYYEEEERQRGNFPDRFSGHQFPNYSSELNVNALLLGDSALYLCASSFYSGINEQYFGPGTRLTVT.

The chain joins TRBV16 to TRBJ1-4; no reliable D call. V lost 0 bases and J 8 bases, leaving 13 bases between the germline ends. This CDR3 comprises 15 residues. Germline CDR1 is KGHSY and CDR2 is FQNENV. CDR3 in amino acids: CASSQSLPREEKLFF. The CDR3 DNA follows: TGTGCCAGCAGCCAATCGCTTCCCCGAGAGGAAAAACTGTTTTTT.

This clonotype has only a few counts. The chain is built from TRBV27 and TRBJ2-7; D might be TRBD2 (6 bases). Trimming pared 1 base from V and 7 bases from J, leaving 17 bases between. The CDR3 has 15 amino acids. Germline CDR1 and CDR2: MNHEY and SMNVEV (reference sequence). This chain's CDR3 is CASSLLSAGRGEQYF. The CDR3 nucleotides read TGTGCCAGCAGTTTATTATCGGCGGGCCGGGGGGAGCAGTACTTC.

This clonotype was detected only a few times. The chain links TRBV20-1 to TRBJ2-2; 10 bases are a match to TRBD1. The CDR3 contains 15 residues. Germline V gives CDR1 DFQATT, CDR2 SNEGSKA (reference sequence). V lost 5 bases to trimming and J lost 5 bases; unmatched junction nucleotides: 8. The CDR3 DNA follows: TGCAGTGCTGAACCGGGACAGGGGAAGACCGGGGAGCTGTTTTTT. This sequence encodes CSAEPGQGKTGELFF.

This clonotype was counted only a few times. The rearrangement joins TRBV20-1 to TRBJ1-4; D remains unclear. Germline loops: CDR1 DFQATT, CDR2 SNEGSKA (reference sequence). The CDR3 runs to 13 residues. Trimming stripped 3 bases from V and 8 bases from J, with 13 bases between. CDR3 amino acids: CSARDGRREKLFF. The CDR3, as DNA: TGCAGTGCTAGGGACGGCCGGAGGGAAAAACTGTTTTTT.

This clonotype has at least ten counts. The CDR3 bases are TGCAGTGCTAGAGATTTGGGTGGCGGTGGCTACACCTTC. Amino acid sequence: CSARDLGGGGYTF. J is TRBJ1-2 and V is TRBV20-1, with D hard to call. Germline V gene lookup returns CDR1 DFQATT and CDR2 SNEGSKA (reference sequence). V was pared by 0 bases and J by 7 bases, with 12 bases between. The CDR3 runs to 13 residues.

The rearrangement uses TRBV10-3 and TRBJ1-1, with 9 bases aligning to TRBD1. This CDR3 has 14 amino acids. After removal of 9 bases from V and 1 base from J, the junction contained 6 bases not matched to a gene. Germline V gives CDR1 ENHRY, CDR2 SYGVKD. Here the CDR3 reads CAIGTGSQNTEAFF. The CDR3 nucleotides read TGTGCCATTGGGACAGGGAGTCAGAACACTGAAGCTTTCTTT.

The table lists this clonotype with a few counts. The chain has TRBV5-1 and TRBJ2-1; 12 bases are shared with TRBD1. Germline-derived CDR1 and CDR2 are SGHRS and YFSETQ. CDR3 length: 13 residues. Trimming cost V 6 bases and J 9 bases; bases outside gene matches: 4. As DNA, the CDR3 is TGCGCCAGCAAGGGACAGGGGGCCGGTGAGCAGTTCTTC. It yields the protein CASKGQGAGEQFF.

This clonotype was seen a handful of times. The CDR3 region has the DNA TGTGCCAGCAGCTTAGGGGGTCCTAACAATGAGCAGTTCTTC. It encodes CASSLGGPNNEQFF. This chain uses TRBV7-2 with TRBJ2-1; the D is unclear. The germline CDR1 and CDR2 sequences are SGHTA and FQGNSA. This CDR3 is 14 amino acids long. V gave up 1 base and J gave up 5 bases, with 9 bases separating them.

The chain links TRBV5-1 to TRBJ1-1; D is unclear. This CDR3 spans 14 amino acids. The germline V gene encodes CDR1 SGHRS and CDR2 YFSETQ. Trimming pared 0 bases from V and 0 bases from J, leaving 6 bases between. As DNA, the CDR3 is TGCGCCAGCAGCTTGGCCCGTCTGAACACTGAAGCTTTCTTT. Amino acid sequence: CASSLARLNTEAFF.

This clonotype has just a few counts. The chain is built from TRBV12-3 or TRBV12-4 and TRBJ2-1; TRBD1 matches at 11 bases. The CDR3 covers 14 residues. J gave up 8 bases and V 5 bases, and 5 bases lay outside the gene matches. The CDR3 sequence: CASSRDRGRDEQFF. DNA of the CDR3: TGTGCCAGCAGTCGGGACAGGGGGAGAGATGAGCAGTTCTTC.

This clonotype was found many times. This chain links TRBV29-1 with TRBJ2-5; D gene unclear. The germline V and J ends were trimmed by 4 bases and 5 bases, with 11 bases remaining between them. This CDR3 comprises 12 residues. Per the germline V gene, CDR1 is SQVTM and CDR2 is ANQGSEA. The CDR3 sequence is CSVAVRAETQYF. CDR3 sequence (DNA): TGCAGCGTTGCGGTTAGGGCGGAGACCCAGTACTTC.

This clonotype was recorded at least ten times. J is TRBJ1-1 and V is TRBV30; no reliable D call. V lost 1 base, J lost 1 base, and 7 bases lay in between. CDR1 and CDR2 from the germline V gene are GTSNPN and SVGIG (reference sequence). The CDR3 has 13 residues. CDR3 in amino acids: CAWSGAGNTEAFF. DNA of the CDR3: TGTGCCTGGAGTGGGGCTGGGAACACTGAAGCTTTCTTT.

This clonotype has a count of ten or more. The chain couples TRBV29-1 to TRBJ2-5, with D possibly TRBD1 on 5 matching bases. The CDR3 loop spans 12 amino acids. Germline V gene lookup returns CDR1 SQVTM and CDR2 ANQGSEA. Trimming pared 6 bases from V and 2 bases from J, leaving 10 bases between. CDR3 amino acids: CSVATVQETQYF. In DNA, the CDR3 is TGCAGCGTCGCGACAGTTCAAGAGACCCAGTACTTC.

This clonotype came up a few times. This rearrangement joins TRBV6-1 to TRBJ1-3; unclear D gene. Germline assignment: CDR1 MNHNS and CDR2 SASEGT. This CDR3 has 14 amino acids. V shed 1 base and J shed 4 bases, with 8 bases lying between them. CDR3 in amino acids: CASSEVLFGNTIYF. DNA of the CDR3: TGTGCCAGCAGTGAAGTTTTATTCGGAAACACCATATATTTT.

This clonotype was seen only a few times. The chain joins TRBV5-1 to TRBJ1-4; the D gene is possibly TRBD1 (6 bases). The CDR3 consists of 14 residues. V lost 4 bases and J 8 bases, leaving 15 bases between the germline ends. CDR1 SGHRS and CDR2 YFSETQ come from the germline V gene. This chain's CDR3 is CASSPGQVGEKLFF. CDR3 DNA sequence: TGCGCCAGCAGCCCGGGACAAGTCGGGGAAAAACTGTTTTTT. The full variable domain, with the rest looked up from reference TRBV5-1 and TRBJ1-4, is KAGVTQTPRYLIKTRGQQVTLSCSPISGHRSVSWYQQTPGQGLQFLFEYFSETQRNKGNFPGRFSGRQFSNSRSEMNVSTLELGDSALYLCASSPGQVGEKLFFGSGTQLSVL.

The sample holds a few counts of this clonotype. V and J are TRBV5-1 and TRBJ2-2, with D hard to call. V was pared by 0 bases and J by 4 bases, with 7 bases between. Germline-derived CDR1 and CDR2 are SGHRS and YFSETQ. The CDR3 consists of 14 residues. CDR3 DNA: TGCGCCAGCAGCTTGGCCACCTTCACCGGGGAGCTGTTTTTT. Its translation: CASSLATFTGELFF.

This CDR3 reads CASSLDVLSSGNTIYF. The CDR3, as DNA: TGTGCCAGCAGTTTAGACGTACTAAGCTCTGGAAACACCATATATTTT. V is TRBV6-5 and J is TRBJ1-3; D is ambiguous. Germline CDR1 reads MNHEY; CDR2 reads SVGAGI. This CDR3 is 16 amino acids long. Between the trimmed V and J ends, which lost 4 bases and 0 bases, there was a span of 13 bases.

This clonotype was counted once. The genes are TRBV7-8 and TRBJ2-5, with TRBD1 matching over 8 bases. This CDR3 is 14 amino acids long. The J segment lost 5 bases and the V segment lost 4 bases, leaving 6 bases of the junction unmatched. Germline V lookup: CDR1 SGHVS, CDR2 FQNEAQ. CDR3 DNA: TGTGCCAGCAGCTCCGGACAGGGCAGCGAGACCCAGTACTTC. As protein: CASSSGQGSETQYF.

The chain is built from TRBV15 and TRBJ2-1, with D possibly called TRBD1 or TRBD2 (5 bases each). Trimming removed 1 base from V and 1 base from J, with 14 bases in between. This CDR3 has 17 amino acids. Germline V lookup: CDR1 LNHNV, CDR2 YYDKDF (reference sequence). For the CDR3, the DNA is TGTGCCACCAGCAGAGTACGGGGCTCAGCTTCCTACAATGAGCAGTTCTTC. As protein: CATSRVRGSASYNEQFF.

This clonotype was seen only a few times. V usage is TRBV24-1 and J usage is TRBJ2-1; a possible D gene is TRBD2 (6 bases). This CDR3 comprises 15 residues. Germline-derived CDR1 and CDR2 are KGHDR and SFDVKD. Trimming pared 6 bases from V and 7 bases from J, leaving 18 bases between. The CDR3 spells CATSNPSAPPNEQFF. As DNA, the CDR3 is TGTGCCACCAGTAACCCTAGCGCCCCTCCTAATGAGCAGTTCTTC.

The rearrangement joins TRBV20-1 to TRBJ2-5; 8 bases align to TRBD2. CDR1 is DFQATT, CDR2 SNEGSKA, per germline (reference sequence). This CDR3 contains 15 residues. V lost 6 bases, J lost 0 bases, and 9 bases stayed unmatched. CDR3 region: CSAPPSGLYQETQYF. DNA of the CDR3: TGCAGTGCCCCACCTAGCGGGCTCTACCAAGAGACCCAGTACTTC.

Ten or more counts support this clonotype. This rearrangement joins TRBV3-1 to TRBJ1-1; 8 bases match TRBD1. After removal of 2 bases from V and 7 bases from J, the junction contained 12 bases not matched to a gene. The CDR3 has 16 amino acids. The germline V gene encodes CDR1 LGHDT and CDR2 YNNKEL (reference sequence). DNA of the CDR3: TGTGCCAGCAGCCAACAGGGACAGGCCCGACCGGGTGAAGCTTTCTTT. This encodes CASSQQGQARPGEAFF.

This clonotype appeared a few times. The chain carries TRBV25-1 and TRBJ2-3; D remains ambiguous. CDR1 and CDR2 (germline): MGHDK, SYGVNS. The V end lost 10 bases, the J end lost 4 bases, and 9 bases lay between the germline ends. The CDR3 runs to 11 residues. The CDR3 DNA reads as TGTGCCACCTTAAGAGCAGATACGCAGTATTTT. This encodes CATLRADTQYF.

This clonotype was found many times. This chain links TRBV20-1 with TRBJ1-1; D is unclear. The germline V gene has CDR1 DFQATT and CDR2 SNEGSKA (reference sequence). V was pared by 6 bases and J by 0 bases, with 11 bases between. This CDR3 has 13 amino acids. The CDR3 loop is CSANLYMNTEAFF. The DNA of the CDR3 is TGCAGTGCGAACCTATACATGAACACTGAAGCTTTCTTT.